These 9 T cell receptor beta chains were sequenced from one sample in a study of blood T cell repertoires in COVID-19. TCRdb keeps only in-frame clones here, not all; method: immunoSEQ multiplex PCR. Of around 200,000 clones in the sample, roughly 88% were seen once. Sequencing was carried out using PBMCs or T cells enriched from blood (not recorded which). The receptors here all came from a middle-aged woman with acute COVID-19.

The CDR3 bases are TGCGCCAGCAGCCTAGGGAGGGACTTTGCTTTCTTT. Translating gives CASSLGRDFAFF. V is TRBV4-1 and J is TRBJ1-1; a weak D match, TRBD1 (5 bases). This CDR3 comprises 12 residues. CDR1 is MGHRA and CDR2 is YSYEKL in the germline V gene. Trimming took off 4 bases at V and 11 bases at J, with 14 bases between the two ends.

The V and J genes are TRBV5-1 and TRBJ1-1; 7 bases line up with TRBD1. The CDR3 totals 13 residues. Per germline, CDR1 SGHRS and CDR2 YFSETQ. V gave up 3 bases and J gave up 8 bases; unmatched junction bases: 7. CDR3 coding DNA: TGCGCCAGCAGCTCCCCTGGACAGGCGGAAGCTTTCTTT. It encodes CASSSPGQAEAFF.

The V gene is TRBV7-9, the J gene TRBJ1-6; a possible D gene is TRBD1 (6 bases). Germline CDR1 SEHNR, CDR2 FQNEAQ (reference sequence). The CDR3 is 13 amino acids. V was clipped by 9 bases and J by 8 bases, with 14 bases between them. CDR3 region: CASALGADSPLHF. Here the CDR3 DNA reads TGTGCCAGTGCACTGGGGGCAGATTCACCCCTCCACTTT.

The V call is TRBV7-9, the J call TRBJ1-1; no firm D call. With 5 bases removed from V and 0 bases from J, the gap between germline ends came to 10 bases. The CDR3 is 14 residues long. CDR1 and CDR2 (germline): SEHNR, FQNEAQ (reference sequence). CDR3 amino acids: CASSDKTMNTEAFF. CDR3 DNA sequence: TGTGCCAGCAGCGACAAGACCATGAACACTGAAGCTTTCTTT. Full variable domain (missing parts from reference TRBV7-9 and TRBJ1-1): DTGVSQNPRHKITKRGQNVTFRCDPISEHNRLYWYRQTLGQGPEFLTYFQNEAQLEKSRLLSDRFSAERPKGSFSTLEIQRTEQGDSAMYLCASSDKTMNTEAFFGQGTRLTVV.

The chain links TRBV7-9 to TRBJ2-1; D unresolved. With 8 bases removed from V and 4 bases from J, the gap between germline ends came to 9 bases. Germline lookup yields CDR1 SEHNR and CDR2 FQNEAQ (reference sequence). This CDR3 is 12 amino acids long. The CDR3 here is CASATSYNEQFF. DNA of the CDR3: TGTGCCAGCGCGACATCTTACAATGAGCAGTTCTTC.

The rearrangement joins TRBV10-3 to TRBJ1-5; tentative D call: TRBD1 (6 bases). The CDR3 length is 14 residues. With 2 bases removed from V and 6 bases from J, the gap between germline ends came to 11 bases. Germline CDR1 ENHRY, CDR2 SYGVKD. CDR3 DNA sequence: TGTGCCATCAGTGAGGACAGGTCAGGTCAGCCCCAGCATTTT. Translating gives CAISEDRSGQPQHF.

The J gene is TRBJ1-2, the V gene TRBV9; D remains unclear. CDR1 is SGDLS, CDR2 YYNGEE, per germline. Trimming shortened V by 2 bases and J by 6 bases, and 11 bases separated the two germline ends. This CDR3 has 13 amino acids. Here the CDR3 reads CASSVAVGDGYTF. Written as DNA, the CDR3 is TGTGCCAGCAGCGTTGCGGTTGGCGATGGCTACACCTTC. The whole variable domain, filled in from reference TRBV9 and TRBJ1-2, reads DSGVTQTPKHLITATGQRVTLRCSPRSGDLSVYWYQQSLDQGLQFLIQYYNGEERAKGNILERFSAQQFPDLHSELNLSSLELGDSALYFCASSVAVGDGYTFGSGTRLTVV.

This chain links TRBV24-1 with TRBJ1-1; D is ambiguous. Germline CDR1 reads KGHDR; CDR2 reads SFDVKD. The CDR3 is 13 amino acids. The V and J ends lost 5 bases and 6 bases respectively, with 12 bases between them. CDR3 sequence reads: CATSASGSAEAFF. CDR3 nucleotide sequence: TGTGCCACCAGTGCTAGTGGGTCCGCTGAAGCTTTCTTT.

The chain couples TRBV5-1 to TRBJ2-5, with a possible D match to TRBD1 (6 bases). This CDR3 has 14 residues. Germline V gives CDR1 SGHRS, CDR2 YFSETQ. Trimming left V 2 bases short and J 5 bases short, with 13 bases between. Written as DNA, the CDR3 is TGCGCCAGCAGCTTCGTGGGACAAACGGAGACCCAGTACTTC. Amino acids: CASSFVGQTETQYF. Full variable domain (remainder filled in from reference TRBV5-1 and TRBJ2-5): KAGVTQTPRYLIKTRGQQVTLSCSPISGHRSVSWYQQTPGQGLQFLFEYFSETQRNKGNFPGRFSGRQFSNSRSEMNVSTLELGDSALYLCASSFVGQTETQYFGPGTRLLVL.